A single sample gave rise to the 16 T cell receptor beta chains below, sequenced in a study of tumor-infiltrating lymphocytes in primary liver carcinoma. Unsorted whole blood yielded the blood RNA, and germline DNA was also extracted. Total RNA (approximately 450 ng) served as template for TCR beta cDNA synthesis primed by a constant-region primer. Libraries for TCR beta were built through three nested multiplex PCR rounds, which together made up a slightly modified ARM-PCR procedure. Investigators reported that the first two PCR rounds, at roughly 10 cycles each, used TRBV1-TRBV30 forward primers with a C-beta reverse primer. TCRdb fed the multiplex PCR reads into MiXCR, producing one record per CDR3 protein. The table shows fewer than 350,000 distinct CDR3 sequences, with 65% occurring only once. The sequenced material came from peripheral blood. Every receptor here comes from a man between 35 and 55 years old with primary liver carcinoma and hepatitis B virus infection.

V and J are TRBV6-1 and TRBJ2-5, with 11 bases identical to TRBD1. J gave up 1 base and V 6 bases, and 10 bases lay outside the gene matches. The CDR3 covers 17 residues. CDR1 and CDR2 (germline): MNHNS, SASEGT. The CDR3 DNA sequence: TGTGCCAGCAGGAGCCTACGCGGGACAGGGGGCCAAGAGACCCAGTACTTC. This encodes CASRSLRGTGGQETQYF.

Remarks on this clonotype: Given a much more abundant clone one base away, this may be a read error. The chain recombines TRBV4-3 with TRBJ2-5, with 8 bases identical to TRBD1. The length of the CDR3 is 15 residues. Germline lookup yields CDR1 LGHNA and CDR2 YSLEER. CDR3 region: CASSQTDRVEETLYF. In DNA, the CDR3 is TGCGCCAGCAGCCAGACGGACAGGGTCGAAGAGACCCTGTACTTC.

This clonotype was detected a few times. This clone may be a read error of a much larger clone one base away. V gene TRBV29-1 combines with J gene TRBJ2-3, with 7 bases fitting TRBD1. CDR1 is SQVTM and CDR2 is ANQGSEA in the germline V gene. The CDR3 runs 14 residues. V shed 4 bases, J shed 3 bases, and the junction held 7 bases outside the gene matches. The CDR3 loop reads CSVGRRQGTDTQYF. The CDR3 DNA is TGCAGCGTTGGTAGGAGACAGGGTACAGATACGCAGTATTTT.

The sample holds many counts of this clonotype. This rearrangement joins TRBV6-5 to TRBJ2-7; weak D call: TRBD2 (6 bases). V was clipped by 6 bases and J by 0 bases, with 21 bases between them. Looked up from germline, CDR1 is MNHEY and CDR2 is SVGAGI. The CDR3 sequence is 17 residues long. For the CDR3, the DNA is TGTGCCAGCAGGGAAGACGGTCTCGGGACTTACTCCTACGAGCAGTACTTC. As protein: CASREDGLGTYSYEQYF.

In this sample, this clonotype turned up once. This may be a read error, as it is one base from a much larger clone. This chain connects TRBV5-5 to TRBJ1-2, with D tentatively TRBD1 (5 bases). The CDR3 runs 16 residues. The germline gives CDR1 SGHKS, CDR2 YYEKEE (reference sequence). CDR3 DNA sequence: TGTGCCAGCACCCTCCAGCGCCCGGGGGGTACGCATGGCTACGCCTTC. Translation gives CASTLQRPGGTHGYAF.

By share, this clonotype counts as medium-sized. V usage is TRBV11-1 and J usage is TRBJ2-2; D may be TRBD2 (6 bases). The CDR3 spans 15 residues. V was pared by 5 bases and J by 1 base, with 11 bases between. Germline V gives CDR1 SGHAT, CDR2 FQDESV (reference sequence). The CDR3 is CASSPGRRNTGELFF. The DNA of the CDR3 is TGTGCCAGCAGCCCTGGGAGGAGGAACACCGGGGAGCTGTTTTTT.

This clonotype showed up many times. J is TRBJ1-5 and V is TRBV4-1; weak D call: TRBD1 (6 bases). V lost 2 bases, J lost 3 bases, and 11 bases lay in between. Per the germline V gene, CDR1 is MGHRA and CDR2 is YSYEKL. This CDR3 has 15 residues. CDR3 sequence: CASSQNEGDNQPQHF. The CDR3 nucleotides read TGCGCCAGCAGCCAAAACGAGGGGGACAATCAGCCCCAGCATTTT.

The chain is built from TRBV5-4 and TRBJ1-6; TRBD1 matches 8 bases. The ends lost 3 bases at V and 15 bases at J; junction bases unmatched: 11. The germline V gene encodes CDR1 SGHNT and CDR2 YYREEE (reference sequence). There are 14 residues in the CDR3. The CDR3 reads CASSSVQDRAGLHF. CDR3 in DNA: TGTGCCAGCAGCTCGGTTCAGGACAGGGCTGGCCTCCACTTT. The full variable domain, in which reference TRBV5-4 and TRBJ1-6 provide the parts outside the CDR3, is ETGVTQSPTHLIKTRGQQVTLRCSSQSGHNTVSWYQQALGQGPQFIFQYYREEENGRGNFPPRFSGLQFPNYSSELNVNALELDDSALYLCASSSVQDRAGLHFGNGTRLTVT.

This clonotype was picked up many times. The genes are TRBV6-2 or TRBV6-3 and TRBJ2-2; 7 positions agree with TRBD2. The CDR3 totals 16 residues. Germline V lookup: CDR1 MNHEY, CDR2 SVGEGT. V was clipped by 5 bases and J by 7 bases; unmatched bases: 13. In nucleotides, the CDR3 is TGTGCCAGCAGTCTCCTAAGTCCTAGCGGTGGCGGGGAGCTGTTTTTT. This gives the protein CASSLLSPSGGGELFF.

In this sample, this clonotype turned up many times. The chain combines TRBV12-3 or TRBV12-4 with TRBJ2-7; D might be TRBD1 (5 bases). This CDR3 region has 12 residues. The V end lost 5 bases, the J end lost 5 bases, and 10 bases lay between the germline ends. CDR3 bases: TGTGCCAGCAGTCCAGGGTCTGACGAGCAGTACTTC. This sequence encodes CASSPGSDEQYF.

In this sample, this clonotype turned up many times. The chain employs TRBV6-2 or TRBV6-3 and TRBJ2-1, with 11 bases aligning to TRBD1. With V trimmed by 4 bases and J by 9 bases, 5 bases remained unmatched. The germline CDR1 and CDR2 sequences are MNHEY and SVGEGT. This CDR3 spans 14 amino acids. The CDR3 loop is CASSSGQGASEQFF. CDR3 DNA: TGTGCCAGCAGTTCTGGACAGGGGGCTTCTGAGCAGTTCTTC.

In the case of this clonotype: No conserved phenylalanine or tryptophan is present at the end of the CDR3, so a read error is the likely explanation. The DNA is left out, because the CDR3 cannot be placed on it with certainty; the CDR3 is given as TCRdb lists it. The chain has TRBV28 and TRBJ1-2; TRBD1 is the table's D call and was not checked against the DNA. Germline-derived CDR1 and CDR2 are MDHEN and SYDVKM. Both ends counted, the CDR3 spans 14 residues. The CDR3 sequence is CARVPGRGDYGNTL.

The gene calls are TRBV9 and TRBJ1-2; the match to TRBD1 covers 10 bases. Germline V gives CDR1 SGDLS, CDR2 YYNGEE. The length of the CDR3 is 15 residues. J lost 13 bases, V lost 4 bases, and 16 bases had no gene match. CDR3 nucleotide sequence: TGTGCCAGCAGCCCTTCCCCCGGGACAGGGGCCCTAATCACCTTC. Translated: CASSPSPGTGALITF.

The V and J genes are TRBV5-1 and TRBJ2-1; perhaps D is TRBD1 or TRBD2 (5 bases each). The CDR3 extends over 13 amino acids. The V gene lost 5 bases and the J gene lost 8 bases, with 14 bases spanning the gap. The germline gives CDR1 SGHRS, CDR2 YFSETQ. In nucleotides, the CDR3 is TGCGCCAGCAGAGACAGTCTGGGGGATGAGCAGTTCTTC. Amino acids: CASRDSLGDEQFF. Full variable domain (missing parts from reference TRBV5-1 and TRBJ2-1): KAGVTQTPRYLIKTRGQQVTLSCSPISGHRSVSWYQQTPGQGLQFLFEYFSETQRNKGNFPGRFSGRQFSNSRSEMNVSTLELGDSALYLCASRDSLGDEQFFGPGTRLTVL.

In this sample, this clonotype turned up a few times. V usage is TRBV12-3 or TRBV12-4 and J usage is TRBJ2-3; weak D call: TRBD1 (6 bases). The CDR3 runs 17 residues. The V and J ends lost 2 bases and 8 bases respectively, with 23 bases between them. This CDR3 reads CASSLLPAGAPGGTQYF. The CDR3 DNA reads as TGTGCCAGCAGTTTACTTCCCGCAGGGGCCCCTGGGGGTACGCAGTATTTT.

For this clonotype: A much larger clone is a single base away; this may be a read error. V gene TRBV6-5 combines with J gene TRBJ1-2; D is undetermined. V lost 2 bases to trimming and J lost 6 bases, with 4 bases between them. Germline V lookup: CDR1 MNHEY, CDR2 SVGAGI. The CDR3 is 11 residues long. CDR3 residues: CASSYGNGYTF. As DNA, the CDR3 is TGTGCCAGCAGTTACGGAAATGGCTACACCTTC.